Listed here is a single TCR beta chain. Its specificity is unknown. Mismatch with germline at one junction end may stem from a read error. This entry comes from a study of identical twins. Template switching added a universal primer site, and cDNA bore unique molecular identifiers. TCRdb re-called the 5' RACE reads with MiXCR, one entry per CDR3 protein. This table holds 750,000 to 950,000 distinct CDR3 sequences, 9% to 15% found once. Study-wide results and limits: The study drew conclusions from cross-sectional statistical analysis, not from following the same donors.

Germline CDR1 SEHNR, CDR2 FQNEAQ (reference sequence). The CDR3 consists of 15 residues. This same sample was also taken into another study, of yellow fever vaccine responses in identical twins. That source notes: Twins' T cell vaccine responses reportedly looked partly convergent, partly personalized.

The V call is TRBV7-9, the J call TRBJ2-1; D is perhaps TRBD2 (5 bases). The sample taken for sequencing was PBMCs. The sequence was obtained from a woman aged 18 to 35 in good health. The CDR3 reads CASSLESLAGNEQLF. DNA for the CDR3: TGTGCCAGCAGCTTAGAGTCCCTAGCCGGGAATGAGCAGCTCTTC.